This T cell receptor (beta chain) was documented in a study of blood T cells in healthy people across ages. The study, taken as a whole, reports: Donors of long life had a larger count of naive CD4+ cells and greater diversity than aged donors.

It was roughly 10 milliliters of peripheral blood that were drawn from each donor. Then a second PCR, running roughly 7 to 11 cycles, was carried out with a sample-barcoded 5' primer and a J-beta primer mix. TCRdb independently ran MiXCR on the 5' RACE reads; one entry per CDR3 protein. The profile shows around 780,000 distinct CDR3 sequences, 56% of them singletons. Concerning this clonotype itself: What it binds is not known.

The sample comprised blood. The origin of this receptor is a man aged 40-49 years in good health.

In DNA form, the CDR3 reads TGTGCCATCAGTCCCGGGACAGGGGACACCGGGGAGCTGTTTTTT. Its protein is CAISPGTGDTGELFF. The chain recombines TRBV10-3 with TRBJ2-2; 10 positions agree with TRBD1. The CDR3 sequence is 15 residues long. V trimming: 5 bases; J trimming: 3 bases; junction bases outside the gene matches: 3. Germline values: CDR1 ENHRY, CDR2 SYGVKD.